The clone carrying this T cell receptor (beta chain) was seen repeatedly, ten times or more. Its antigen is unknown. These data are taken from a study of CD8 T cells in ankylosing spondylitis. V was clipped by 4 bases and J by 8 bases; unmatched bases: 3. The CDR3 is 13 amino acids. Germline loops: CDR1 GTSNPN, CDR2 SVGIG (reference sequence). Libraries of TCR beta came from quantitative 5'-RACE with molecular barcodes. From the 5' RACE reads, TCRdb called clonotypes with MiXCR, one entry per CDR3 protein. The sample lists about 220,000 distinct CDR3 sequences, about 7% occurring once. Overall study results and limits: For ankylosing spondylitis blood, a TCR beta motif of 8 or 9 highly homologous variants appeared characteristic. Matched synovial fluid from ankylosing spondylitis patients was reported to be enriched for disease-linked clones. Past research had described some motif variants in reactive arthritis synovial fluid and blood.

The specimen was blood, either unsorted or a sorted T cell fraction (not recorded which). This clonotype was obtained from a male donor with ankylosing spondylitis. V gene TRBV30 combines with J gene TRBJ2-1; 12 bases align to TRBD2. CDR3 in amino acids: CAWTSGRADEQFF. The CDR3 nucleotides read TGTGCCTGGACTAGCGGGAGGGCCGATGAGCAGTTCTTC.